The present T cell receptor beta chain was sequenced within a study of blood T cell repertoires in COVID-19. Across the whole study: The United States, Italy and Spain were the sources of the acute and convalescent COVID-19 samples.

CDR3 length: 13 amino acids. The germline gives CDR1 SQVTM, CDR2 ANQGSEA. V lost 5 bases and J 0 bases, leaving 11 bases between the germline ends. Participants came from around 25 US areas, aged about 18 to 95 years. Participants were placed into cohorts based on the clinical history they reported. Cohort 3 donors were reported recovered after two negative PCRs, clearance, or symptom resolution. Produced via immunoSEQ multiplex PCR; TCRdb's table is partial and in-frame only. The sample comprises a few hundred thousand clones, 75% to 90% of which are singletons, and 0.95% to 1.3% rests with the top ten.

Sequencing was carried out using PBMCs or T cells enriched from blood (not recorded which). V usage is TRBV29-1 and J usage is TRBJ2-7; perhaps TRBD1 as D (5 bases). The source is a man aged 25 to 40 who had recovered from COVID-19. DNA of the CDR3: TGCAGCGTTTCTCAGGGTTTCTCCTACGAGCAGTACTTC. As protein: CSVSQGFSYEQYF.